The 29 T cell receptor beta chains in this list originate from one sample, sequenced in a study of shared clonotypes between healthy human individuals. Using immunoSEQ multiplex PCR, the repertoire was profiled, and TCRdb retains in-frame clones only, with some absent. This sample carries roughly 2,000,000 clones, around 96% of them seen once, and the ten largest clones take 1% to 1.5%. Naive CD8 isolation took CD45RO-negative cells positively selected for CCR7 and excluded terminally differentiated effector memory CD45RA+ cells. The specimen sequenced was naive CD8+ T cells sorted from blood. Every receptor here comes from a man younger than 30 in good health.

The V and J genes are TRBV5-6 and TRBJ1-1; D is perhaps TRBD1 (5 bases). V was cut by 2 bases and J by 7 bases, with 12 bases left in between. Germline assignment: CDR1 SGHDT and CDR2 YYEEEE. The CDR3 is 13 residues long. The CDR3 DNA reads TGTGCCAGCAGCTTCGGGGCATGGGTTGAAGCTTTCTTT. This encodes CASSFGAWVEAFF.

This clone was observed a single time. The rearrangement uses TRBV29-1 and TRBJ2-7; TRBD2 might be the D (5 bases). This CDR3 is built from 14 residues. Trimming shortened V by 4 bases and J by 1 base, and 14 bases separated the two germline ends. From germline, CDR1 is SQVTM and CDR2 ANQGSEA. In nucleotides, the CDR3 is TGCAGCGTTGTGGGGAGTCAGGCTTCCTACGAGCAGTACTTC. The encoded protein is CSVVGSQASYEQYF.

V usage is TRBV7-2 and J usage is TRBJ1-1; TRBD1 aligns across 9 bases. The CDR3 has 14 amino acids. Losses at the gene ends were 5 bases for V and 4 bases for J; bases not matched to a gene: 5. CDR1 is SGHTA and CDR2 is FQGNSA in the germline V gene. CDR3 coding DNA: TGTGCCAGCAGCCACCAGACAGGGGGCACTGAAGCTTTCTTT. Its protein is CASSHQTGGTEAFF.

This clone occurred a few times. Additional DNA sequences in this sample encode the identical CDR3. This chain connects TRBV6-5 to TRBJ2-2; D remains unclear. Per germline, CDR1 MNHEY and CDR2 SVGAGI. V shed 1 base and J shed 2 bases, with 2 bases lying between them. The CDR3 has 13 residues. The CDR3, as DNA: TGTGCCAGCAGTTACTTCAACACCGGGGAGCTGTTTTTT. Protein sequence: CASSYFNTGELFF.

The CDR3 sequence: CASSPGPGSSYNEQFF. The CDR3 bases are TGTGCCAGCAGTCCAGGACCGGGGAGCTCCTACAATGAGCAGTTCTTC. This chain connects TRBV11-2 to TRBJ2-1, with D possibly TRBD2 on 5 matching bases. Germline assignment: CDR1 SGHAT and CDR2 FQNNGV. The CDR3 extends over 16 amino acids. The germline V and J ends were trimmed by 6 bases and 0 bases, with 15 bases remaining between them. Looking up the rest from reference TRBV11-2 and TRBJ2-1 gives the full variable domain: EAGVAQSPRYKIIEKRQSVAFWCNPISGHATLYWYQQILGQGPKLLIQFQNNGVVDDSQLPKDRFSAERLKGVDSTLKIQPAKLEDSAVYLCASSPGPGSSYNEQFFGPGTRLTVL.

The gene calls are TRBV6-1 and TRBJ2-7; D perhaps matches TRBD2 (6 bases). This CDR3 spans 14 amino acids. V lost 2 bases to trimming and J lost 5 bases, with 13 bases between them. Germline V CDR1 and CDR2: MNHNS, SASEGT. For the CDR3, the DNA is TGTGCCAGCAGTGAACGGGGGTCCTTCAACGAGCAGTACTTC. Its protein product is CASSERGSFNEQYF.

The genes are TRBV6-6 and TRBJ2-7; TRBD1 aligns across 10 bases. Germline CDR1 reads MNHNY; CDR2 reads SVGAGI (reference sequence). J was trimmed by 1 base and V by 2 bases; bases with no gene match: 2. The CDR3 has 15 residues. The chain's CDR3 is CASSYPGQGSYEQYF. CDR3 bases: TGTGCCAGCAGTTACCCGGGACAGGGGTCCTACGAGCAGTACTTC.

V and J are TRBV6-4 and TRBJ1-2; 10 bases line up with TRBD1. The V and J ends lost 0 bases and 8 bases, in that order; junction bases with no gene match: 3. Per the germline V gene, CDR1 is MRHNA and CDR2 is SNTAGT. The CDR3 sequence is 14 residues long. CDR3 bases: TGTGCCAGCAGTGACTCTGGGACAGGGGAAGGCTACACCTTC. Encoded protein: CASSDSGTGEGYTF.

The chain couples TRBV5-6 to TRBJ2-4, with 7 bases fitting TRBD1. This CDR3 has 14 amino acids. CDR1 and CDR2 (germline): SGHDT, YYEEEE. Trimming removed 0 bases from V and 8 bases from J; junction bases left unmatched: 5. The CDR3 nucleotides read TGTGCCAGCAGCTTGGGGGACAGCAGGGACATTCAGTACTTC. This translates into CASSLGDSRDIQYF.

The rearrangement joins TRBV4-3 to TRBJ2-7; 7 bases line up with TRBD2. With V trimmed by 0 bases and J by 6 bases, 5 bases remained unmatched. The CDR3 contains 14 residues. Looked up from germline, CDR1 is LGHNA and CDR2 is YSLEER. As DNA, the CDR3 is TGCGCCAGCAGCCAAGATAGCGGGTCGCTCGAGCAGTACTTC. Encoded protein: CASSQDSGSLEQYF.

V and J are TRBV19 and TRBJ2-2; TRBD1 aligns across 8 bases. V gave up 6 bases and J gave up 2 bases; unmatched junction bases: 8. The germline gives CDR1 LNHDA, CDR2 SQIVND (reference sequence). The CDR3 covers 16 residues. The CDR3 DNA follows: TGTGCCAGTAGGGACAGGGTGCTCGATAACACCGGGGAGCTGTTTTTT. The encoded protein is CASRDRVLDNTGELFF.

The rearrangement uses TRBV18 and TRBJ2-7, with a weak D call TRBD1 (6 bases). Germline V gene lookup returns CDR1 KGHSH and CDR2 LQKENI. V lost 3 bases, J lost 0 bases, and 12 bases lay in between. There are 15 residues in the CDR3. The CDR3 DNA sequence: TGTGCCAGCTCACCGGCAGGGGAAAGCTCCTACGAGCAGTACTTC. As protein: CASSPAGESSYEQYF.

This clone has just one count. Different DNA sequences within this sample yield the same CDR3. CDR3: CASSLMGSYEQYF. In DNA form, the CDR3 reads TGTGCCAGCAGTTTAATGGGGAGCTACGAGCAGTACTTC. The chain combines TRBV27 with TRBJ2-7, with TRBD2 as a possible D gene (5 bases). The germline V gene encodes CDR1 MNHEY and CDR2 SMNVEV (reference sequence). The CDR3 has 13 amino acids. Trimming cost V 2 bases and J 3 bases, with 8 bases left between them.

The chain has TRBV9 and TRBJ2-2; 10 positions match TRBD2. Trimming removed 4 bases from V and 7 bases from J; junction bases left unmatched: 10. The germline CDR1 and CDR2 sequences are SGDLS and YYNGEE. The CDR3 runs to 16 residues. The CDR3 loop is CASSSPSGSSGGELFF. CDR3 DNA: TGTGCCAGCAGCTCCCCTAGCGGGAGTAGCGGCGGGGAGCTGTTTTTT.

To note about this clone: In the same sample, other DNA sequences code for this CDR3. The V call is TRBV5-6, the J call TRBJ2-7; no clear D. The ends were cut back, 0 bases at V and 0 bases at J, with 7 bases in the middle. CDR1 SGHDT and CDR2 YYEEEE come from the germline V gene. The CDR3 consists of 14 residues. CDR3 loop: CASSLGTSSYEQYF. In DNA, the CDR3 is TGTGCCAGCAGCTTGGGTACCTCCTCCTACGAGCAGTACTTC.

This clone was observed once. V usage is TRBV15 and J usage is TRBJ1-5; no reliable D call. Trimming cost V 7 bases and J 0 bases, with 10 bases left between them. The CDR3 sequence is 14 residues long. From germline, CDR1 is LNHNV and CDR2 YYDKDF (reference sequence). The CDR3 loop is CATNTVYSNQPQHF. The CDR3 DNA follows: TGTGCCACCAATACAGTCTATAGCAATCAGCCCCAGCATTTT.

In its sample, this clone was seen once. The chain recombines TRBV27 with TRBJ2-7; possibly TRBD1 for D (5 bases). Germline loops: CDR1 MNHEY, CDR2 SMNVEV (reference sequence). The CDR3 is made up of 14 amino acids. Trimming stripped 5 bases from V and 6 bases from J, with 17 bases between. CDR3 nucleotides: TGTGCCAGCAGTCTGGTCGACAGAGCCGCCGAGCAGTACTTC. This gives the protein CASSLVDRAAEQYF.

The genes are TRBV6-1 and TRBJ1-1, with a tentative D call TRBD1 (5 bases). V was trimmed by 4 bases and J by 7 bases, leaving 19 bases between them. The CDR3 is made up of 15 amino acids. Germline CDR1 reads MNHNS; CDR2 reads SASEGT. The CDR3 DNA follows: TGTGCCAGCAGTGTATCCGTGGGGCTCACGGGTGAAGCTTTCTTT. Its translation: CASSVSVGLTGEAFF.

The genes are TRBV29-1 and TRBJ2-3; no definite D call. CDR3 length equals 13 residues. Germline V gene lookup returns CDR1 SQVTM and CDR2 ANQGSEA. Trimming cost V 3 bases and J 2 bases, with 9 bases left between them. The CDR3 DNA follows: TGCAGCGTTGAGAACCTACTCACAGATACGCAGTATTTT. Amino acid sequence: CSVENLLTDTQYF.

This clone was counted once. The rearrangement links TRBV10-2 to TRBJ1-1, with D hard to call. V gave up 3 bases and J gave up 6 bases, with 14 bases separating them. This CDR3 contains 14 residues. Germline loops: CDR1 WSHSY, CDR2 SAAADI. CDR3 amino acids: CASSDNGERSEAFF. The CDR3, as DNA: TGCGCCAGCAGTGACAATGGGGAGCGCTCTGAAGCTTTCTTT.

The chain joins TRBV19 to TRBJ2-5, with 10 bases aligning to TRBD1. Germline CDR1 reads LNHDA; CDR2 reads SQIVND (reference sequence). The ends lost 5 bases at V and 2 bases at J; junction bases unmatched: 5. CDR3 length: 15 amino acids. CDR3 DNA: TGTGCCAGTAGTTGGGACAGGGGCGTTCAAGAGACCCAGTACTTC. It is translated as CASSWDRGVQETQYF.

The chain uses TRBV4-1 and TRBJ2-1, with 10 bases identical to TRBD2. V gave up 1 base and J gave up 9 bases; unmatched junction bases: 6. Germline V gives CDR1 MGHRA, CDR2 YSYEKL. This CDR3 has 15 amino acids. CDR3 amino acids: CASSQARSGGAEQFF. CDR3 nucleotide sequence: TGCGCCAGCAGCCAAGCCCGGAGCGGGGGGGCTGAGCAGTTCTTC.

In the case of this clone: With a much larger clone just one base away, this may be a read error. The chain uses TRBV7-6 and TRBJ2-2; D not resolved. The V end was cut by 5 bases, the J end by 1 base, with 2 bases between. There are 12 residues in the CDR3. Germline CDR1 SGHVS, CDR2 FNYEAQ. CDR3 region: CASSMNTGELFF. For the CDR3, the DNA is TGTGCCAGCAGCATGAACACCGGGGAGCTGTTTTTT.

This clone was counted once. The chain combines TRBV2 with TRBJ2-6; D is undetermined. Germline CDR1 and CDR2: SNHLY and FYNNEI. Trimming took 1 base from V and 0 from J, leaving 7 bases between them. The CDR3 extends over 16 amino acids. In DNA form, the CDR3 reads TGTGCCAGCAGTGAAGAACGGTACTCTGGGGCCAACGTCCTGACTTTC. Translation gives CASSEERYSGANVLTF.

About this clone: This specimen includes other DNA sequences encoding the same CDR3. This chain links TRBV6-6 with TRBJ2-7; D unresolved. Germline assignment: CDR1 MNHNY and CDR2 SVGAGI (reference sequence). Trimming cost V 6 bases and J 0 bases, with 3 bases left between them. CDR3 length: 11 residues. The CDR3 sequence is CASRTSYEQYF. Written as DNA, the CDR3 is TGTGCCAGCAGAACCTCCTACGAGCAGTACTTC.

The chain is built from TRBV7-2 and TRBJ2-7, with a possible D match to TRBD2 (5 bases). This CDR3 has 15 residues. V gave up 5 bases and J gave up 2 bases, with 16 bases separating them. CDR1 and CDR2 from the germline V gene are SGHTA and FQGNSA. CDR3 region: CASSPFGGQAYEQYF. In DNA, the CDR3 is TGTGCCAGCAGCCCTTTTGGCGGGCAAGCCTACGAGCAGTACTTC. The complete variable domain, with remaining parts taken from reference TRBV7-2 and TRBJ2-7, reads GAGVSQSPSNKVTEKGKDVELRCDPISGHTALYWYRQSLGQGLEFLIYFQGNSAPDKSGLPSDRFSAERTGGSVSTLTIQRTQQEDSAVYLCASSPFGGQAYEQYFGPGTRLTVT.

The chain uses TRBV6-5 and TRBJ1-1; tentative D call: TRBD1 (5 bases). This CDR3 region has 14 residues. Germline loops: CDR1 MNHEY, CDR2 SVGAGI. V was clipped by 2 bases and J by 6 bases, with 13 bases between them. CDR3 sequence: CASSYGGEVAEAFF. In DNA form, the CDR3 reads TGTGCCAGCAGTTACGGAGGGGAGGTAGCTGAAGCTTTCTTT.

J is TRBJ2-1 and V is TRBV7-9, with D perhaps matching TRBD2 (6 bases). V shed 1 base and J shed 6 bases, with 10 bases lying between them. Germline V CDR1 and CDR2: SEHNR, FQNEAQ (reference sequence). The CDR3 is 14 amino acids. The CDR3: CASSLVLSGNEQFF. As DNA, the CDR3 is TGTGCCAGCAGCTTAGTCCTTAGCGGCAATGAGCAGTTCTTC. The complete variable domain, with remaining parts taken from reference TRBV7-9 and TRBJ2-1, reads DTGVSQNPRHKITKRGQNVTFRCDPISEHNRLYWYRQTLGQGPEFLTYFQNEAQLEKSRLLSDRFSAERPKGSFSTLEIQRTEQGDSAMYLCASSLVLSGNEQFFGPGTRLTVL.

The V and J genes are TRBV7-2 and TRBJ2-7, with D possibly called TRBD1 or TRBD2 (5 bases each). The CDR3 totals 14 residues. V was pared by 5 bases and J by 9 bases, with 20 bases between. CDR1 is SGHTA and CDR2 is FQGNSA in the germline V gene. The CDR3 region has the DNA TGTGCCAGCAGCCCAAGCGGCGCAGGGTCGGGGCAGTACTTC. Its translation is CASSPSGAGSGQYF. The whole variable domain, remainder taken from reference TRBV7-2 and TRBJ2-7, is GAGVSQSPSNKVTEKGKDVELRCDPISGHTALYWYRQSLGQGLEFLIYFQGNSAPDKSGLPSDRFSAERTGGSVSTLTIQRTQQEDSAVYLCASSPSGAGSGQYFGPGTRLTVT.